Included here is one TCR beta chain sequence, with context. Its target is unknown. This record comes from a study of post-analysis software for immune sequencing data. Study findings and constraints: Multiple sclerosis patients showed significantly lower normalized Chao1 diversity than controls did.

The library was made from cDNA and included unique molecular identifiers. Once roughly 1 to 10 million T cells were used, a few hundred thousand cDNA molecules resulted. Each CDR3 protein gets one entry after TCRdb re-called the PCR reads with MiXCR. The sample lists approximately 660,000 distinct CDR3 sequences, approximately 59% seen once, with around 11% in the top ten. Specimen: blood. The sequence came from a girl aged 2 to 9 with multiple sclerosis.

CDR3 loop: CAISVPGLGNEQYF. Here the CDR3 DNA reads TGTGCCATCAGTGTCCCGGGACTAGGCAACGAGCAGTACTTC. This chain uses TRBV10-3 with TRBJ2-7, with TRBD2 identical over 8 bases. The CDR3 has 14 residues. The germline gives CDR1 ENHRY, CDR2 SYGVKD. After removal of 4 bases from V and 5 bases from J, the junction contained 7 bases not matched to a gene.